The 22 T cell receptor beta chains below were found in one sample sequenced in a study of blood T cell repertoires in COVID-19. The method was immunoSEQ multiplex PCR; TCRdb's version includes in-frame clones alone and lacks a portion of them. The sample yields roughly 300,000 clones, approximately 91% seen once. The sequencing sample was made of PBMCs or T cells enriched from blood (not recorded which). The source is a woman aged 40 to 49 with acute COVID-19.

The CDR3 region is CASSRTSLEQYF. The CDR3 DNA follows: TGTGCCAGCTCGAGGACTAGCCTAGAGCAGTACTTC. V is TRBV2 and J is TRBJ2-7, with 8 positions matching TRBD2. Per the germline V gene, CDR1 is SNHLY and CDR2 is FYNNEI. This CDR3 is built from 12 residues. After removal of 8 bases from V and 7 bases from J, the junction contained 7 bases not matched to a gene. The full variable domain, completed using reference TRBV2 and TRBJ2-7, is EPEVTQTPSHQVTQMGQEVILRCVPISNHLYFYWYRQILGQKVEFLVSFYNNEISEKSEIFDDQFSVERPDGSNFTLKIRSTKLEDSAMYFCASSRTSLEQYFGPGTRLTVT.

This clone was found once. This chain joins TRBV7-8 and TRBJ1-5; 8 nucleotides align to TRBD1. CDR1 SGHVS and CDR2 FQNEAQ come from the germline V gene. V shed 2 bases, J shed 2 bases, and the junction held 5 bases outside the gene matches. This CDR3 has 16 residues. The CDR3 reads CASSLTGTGGNQPQHF. DNA of the CDR3: TGTGCCAGCAGCTTAACCGGGACAGGAGGCAATCAGCCCCAGCATTTT.

The gene calls are TRBV4-3 and TRBJ2-3; TRBD2 agrees at 8 bases. Germline assignment: CDR1 LGHNA and CDR2 YSLEER. This CDR3 comprises 18 residues. V shed 0 bases and J 0 bases; nucleotides not matched to a gene: 8. CDR3 sequence: CASSQDGTRGESTDTQYF. The CDR3 DNA sequence: TGCGCCAGCAGCCAAGATGGTACGCGGGGGGAGAGCACAGATACGCAGTATTTT.

The rearrangement links TRBV9 to TRBJ2-1, with TRBD2 identical over 13 bases. Germline CDR1 and CDR2: SGDLS and YYNGEE. This CDR3 comprises 15 residues. Unmatched junction bases numbered 6, after V lost 4 bases and J lost 8 bases. The CDR3 region is CASSIGTSGIYEQFF. CDR3 in DNA: TGTGCCAGCAGCATTGGGACTAGCGGGATTTATGAGCAGTTCTTC.

V and J are TRBV5-1 and TRBJ1-2; D is perhaps TRBD1 (5 bases). The V end was cut by 4 bases, the J end by 10 bases, with 20 bases between. The length of the CDR3 is 14 residues. From germline, CDR1 is SGHRS and CDR2 YFSETQ. The CDR3 protein is CASSLAAGLMDYTF. The CDR3 DNA sequence: TGCGCCAGCAGCCTTGCAGCGGGGCTCATGGACTACACCTTC.

The chain recombines TRBV25-1 with TRBJ1-6, with TRBD1 matching over 7 bases. Germline lookup yields CDR1 MGHDK and CDR2 SYGVNS. Trimming at V came to 8 bases and at J to 4 bases, leaving 5 bases not matched to a gene. The CDR3 contains 14 residues. The chain's CDR3 is CASQGDLYNSPLHF. CDR3 DNA sequence: TGTGCCAGCCAGGGGGATCTTTATAATTCACCCCTCCACTTT. The whole variable domain, remainder taken from reference TRBV25-1 and TRBJ1-6, is EADIYQTPRYLVIGTGKKITLECSQTMGHDKMYWYQQDPGMELHLIHYSYGVNSTEKGDLSSESTVSRIRTEHFPLTLESARPSHTSQYLCASQGDLYNSPLHFGNGTRLTVT.

The genes are TRBV7-2 and TRBJ2-5; TRBD2 agrees at 7 bases. This CDR3 contains 15 residues. Germline V gene lookup returns CDR1 SGHTA and CDR2 FQGNSA. The V segment lost 3 bases and the J segment 3 bases; nucleotides outside the gene matches: 7. Written as DNA, the CDR3 is TGTGCCAGCAGCTTCCTCGGCGGGAGCGAAGAGACCCAGTACTTC. Translation gives CASSFLGGSEETQYF.

This rearrangement joins TRBV6-5 to TRBJ1-5, with 7 bases fitting TRBD1. The CDR3 runs 13 residues. From germline, CDR1 is MNHEY and CDR2 SVGAGI. Trimming took 8 bases from V and 6 from J; bases not matched to a gene: 7. CDR3 in DNA: TGTGCCAGCGCCGACAGGGTGGGTCAGCCCCAGCATTTT. Residues: CASADRVGQPQHF.

V gene TRBV7-8 combines with J gene TRBJ2-1; D might be TRBD2 (7 bases). Between the trimmed V and J ends, which lost 7 bases and 2 bases, there was a span of 15 bases. Germline V lookup: CDR1 SGHVS, CDR2 FQNEAQ. This CDR3 has 15 residues. The CDR3 protein is CASTPGGATYNEQFF. CDR3 bases: TGTGCCAGCACCCCTGGGGGGGCCACCTACAATGAGCAGTTCTTC. Filled out from reference TRBV7-8 and TRBJ2-1, the complete variable domain reads GAGVSQSPRYKVAKRGQDVALRCDPISGHVSLFWYQQALGQGPEFLTYFQNEAQLDKSGLPSDRFFAERPEGSVSTLKIQRTQQEDSAVYLCASTPGGATYNEQFFGPGTRLTVL.

Turning to this clone: Other DNA sequences in the sample encode the same CDR3. The chain carries TRBV5-1 and TRBJ1-1; tentatively, D is TRBD1 (6 bases). The CDR3 sequence is 13 residues long. CDR1 is SGHRS and CDR2 is YFSETQ in the germline V gene. Between the trimmed V and J ends, which lost 1 base and 4 bases, there was a span of 8 bases. Here the CDR3 DNA reads TGCGCCAGCAGCTTGAGAGGGGGCACTGAAGCTTTCTTT. Protein: CASSLRGGTEAFF.

The chain links TRBV29-1 to TRBJ1-1, with TRBD1 identical over 9 bases. After removal of 3 bases from V and 2 bases from J, the junction contained 4 bases not matched to a gene. This CDR3 comprises 14 residues. The germline V gene has CDR1 SQVTM and CDR2 ANQGSEA. For the CDR3, the DNA is TGCAGCGTTGATCAGGGACAGGGTAACACTGAAGCTTTCTTT. Protein product: CSVDQGQGNTEAFF.

The chain employs TRBV9 and TRBJ2-3, with D possibly TRBD2 on 6 matching bases. Germline V gives CDR1 SGDLS, CDR2 YYNGEE. Trimming cost V 6 bases and J 6 bases, with 20 bases left between them. The CDR3 runs 15 residues. CDR3 protein: CASNSFGGAGDTQYF. For the CDR3, the DNA is TGTGCCAGCAACTCCTTCGGAGGGGCCGGGGATACGCAGTATTTT.

A single count supports this clone. This chain connects TRBV9 to TRBJ1-2; TRBD1 agrees at 11 bases. Germline values: CDR1 SGDLS, CDR2 YYNGEE. Trimming took 4 bases from V and 7 from J; bases not matched to a gene: 6. The CDR3 is 14 residues long. As DNA, the CDR3 is TGTGCCAGCAGCCCCCGGGACAGGGGGGTTGGCTACACCTTC. This codes for CASSPRDRGVGYTF.

V is TRBV3-1 (or the pseudogene TRBV3-2) and J is TRBJ2-3; D unresolved. Trimming shortened V by 1 base and J by 1 base, and 6 bases separated the two germline ends. Germline CDR1 reads LGHDT; CDR2 reads YNNKEL (reference sequence). There are 14 residues in the CDR3. In DNA form, the CDR3 reads TGTGCCAGCAGCCAAGTTATCGGCACAGATACGCAGTATTTT. It encodes CASSQVIGTDTQYF.

The chain is built from TRBV25-1 and TRBJ1-2; 7 nucleotides match TRBD1. V shed 2 bases and J 6 bases; nucleotides not matched to a gene: 15. Germline CDR1 reads MGHDK; CDR2 reads SYGVNS. The CDR3 covers 17 residues. CDR3 DNA: TGTGCCAGCAGTGAACTTGGTAGTAACGACAGGGTCGATGGCTACACCTTC. Its protein is CASSELGSNDRVDGYTF.

This clone was seen a single time. The chain carries TRBV20-1 and TRBJ2-5, with D hard to call. Germline V gives CDR1 DFQATT, CDR2 SNEGSKA (reference sequence). Trimming removed 3 bases from V and 5 bases from J, with 7 bases in between. This CDR3 is built from 11 residues. The CDR3: CSASYVETQYF. CDR3 sequence (DNA): TGCAGTGCTAGCTACGTTGAGACCCAGTACTTC.

V and J are TRBV27 and TRBJ2-7, with 7 bases fitting TRBD2. CDR3 length equals 13 residues. With V trimmed by 5 bases and J by 0 bases, 1 base remained unmatched. CDR1 is MNHEY, CDR2 SMNVEV, per germline (reference sequence). The CDR3 is CASSIAGSYEQYF. CDR3 nucleotides: TGTGCCAGCAGTATAGCGGGCTCCTACGAGCAGTACTTC.

This clone is a singleton in its sample. The chain uses TRBV20-1 and TRBJ2-7, with 8 bases identical to TRBD1. The germline V gene has CDR1 DFQATT and CDR2 SNEGSKA (reference sequence). J was trimmed by 0 bases and V by 3 bases; bases with no gene match: 7. This CDR3 contains 15 residues. DNA of the CDR3: TGCAGTGCTAGTAACCGCGGGACAGGCTCCTACGAGCAGTACTTC. It specifies CSASNRGTGSYEQYF.

The chain recombines TRBV11-2 with TRBJ1-6, with no clear D. The CDR3 spans 14 residues. The germline V gene has CDR1 SGHAT and CDR2 FQNNGV. Trimming took off 1 base at V and 7 bases at J, with 8 bases between the two ends. Here the CDR3 reads CASSLGPLNSPLHF. The CDR3 coding sequence is TGTGCCAGCAGCTTAGGTCCTTTAAATTCACCCCTCCACTTT.

CDR3 DNA: TGTGCCAGTACCGCCGGGACAGGGATGGGGATATATGGCTACACCTTC. Its translation: CASTAGTGMGIYGYTF. The rearrangement uses TRBV19 and TRBJ1-2; TRBD1 matches 9 bases. The V segment lost 7 bases and the J segment 5 bases; nucleotides outside the gene matches: 14. The CDR3 has 16 amino acids. Germline loops: CDR1 LNHDA, CDR2 SQIVND (reference sequence).

This clone was found once. This chain uses TRBV2 with TRBJ1-1, with D unresolved. Germline CDR1 and CDR2: SNHLY and FYNNEI. Trimming removed 11 bases from V and 9 bases from J, with 19 bases in between. The CDR3 runs 12 residues. The CDR3 is CAGRQALRKAFF. The DNA for the CDR3 is TGTGCCGGCCGCCAGGCCCTACGGAAAGCTTTCTTT.

This clone was seen a few times. The V call is TRBV5-5, the J call TRBJ2-7, with TRBD2 matching over 7 bases. Unmatched junction bases numbered 8, after V lost 1 base and J lost 4 bases. The CDR3 runs to 15 residues. CDR1 and CDR2 from the germline V gene are SGHKS and YYEKEE (reference sequence). CDR3 DNA sequence: TGTGCCAGCAGCTTGAGGGGAGGGAGCCCTTACGAGCAGTACTTC. As protein: CASSLRGGSPYEQYF.